This T cell receptor (beta chain) originates from a study of shared clonotypes between healthy human individuals. In the case of this clone: Its target is not known.

Study-level points and caveats: Measured sharing among donors was expected to vary with sequencing depth. Shared clonotypes: about 5% naive CD4, about 3.5% naive CD8, about 2.4% memory CD4, 0.35% to 0.5% memory CD8. Relative to clonotypes present in all four donors, those not shared had lower generation probabilities.

It was CD45RO-negative cells, positively selected for CCR7, that made up naive CD8 cells, with terminally differentiated effector memory CD45RA+ cells excluded. J lost 5 bases, V lost 4 bases, and 10 bases had no gene match. The CDR3 is 16 amino acids. In germline, CDR1 is MGHRA, CDR2 YSYEKL. In the source study's methods: ImmunoSEQ sequences covered only the junction and lacked quality scores; filtering therefore differed. Libraries were prepared by immunoSEQ multiplex PCR; TCRdb keeps only in-frame clonotypes and omits some of them. The D gene and trimming were derived from the DNA, and the V and J assignments and clone size from that table. The top ten clones hold 0.9% to 1.4% of a sample with over 2 million clones, just under 95% of them seen once.

The chain has TRBV4-1 and TRBJ2-3; 9 bases align to TRBD2. Sequencing was done on a sample of naive CD8+ T cells sorted from blood. The receptor's source is a man aged 18 to 30 in good health. Here the CDR3 reads CASSLRAGGGLDTQYF. The CDR3 DNA reads as TGCGCCAGCAGCCTAAGAGCGGGAGGTGGGTTAGATACGCAGTATTTT.